This T cell receptor beta chain was recorded in a study of radiotherapy plus CTLA-4 blockade in lung cancer. Findings of the study overall: Among reported predictors of response, early blood T cell clone dynamics with interferon-beta performed best.

In germline, CDR1 is SGHTA, CDR2 FQGNSA. The CDR3 is 17 amino acids. V lost 2 bases and J lost 7; bases outside the gene matches: 13. With respect to this clone: Its target is unknown.

The table came from immunoSEQ multiplex PCR; TCRdb's copy has only in-frame clones and leaves some out. The sample has tens of thousands of clones, roughly four fifths seen once. This receptor was obtained from a human donor with non-small cell lung cancer whose response to radiotherapy plus ipilimumab could not be evaluated. V and J are TRBV7-2 and TRBJ1-4, with 7 bases aligning to TRBD1. The sequencing used peripheral blood, collected from a patient treated with radiotherapy plus ipilimumab. CDR3 protein: CASSLRPKGAGGEKLFF. As DNA, the CDR3 is TGTGCCAGCAGCTTAAGGCCCAAGGGGGCGGGCGGTGAAAAACTGTTTTTT.